This is a list of T cell receptor beta chains from one sample in a study of blood T cell repertoires in COVID-19. Some clones are missing from TCRdb's copy, which holds only in-frame ones; the method was immunoSEQ multiplex PCR. The table records a few hundred thousand clones, approximately 89% of them present only once. The sequenced sample consisted of peripheral blood. These receptors were obtained from a young woman with COVID-19, enrolled during active disease. The CDR3 runs from the conserved cysteine through the conserved F or W. D genes are given only for firm matches. Only some rows state a clone size, as once, few, many or a class for expanded clones.

v_gene	j_gene	d_gene	abundance	CDR3aa	CDR3nt
TRBV7-8	TRBJ1-2	NA	NA	CASSLGITDLYGYTF	TGTGCCAGCAGCTTAGGGATAACAGATTTATATGGCTACACCTTC
TRBV7-2	TRBJ2-1	TRBD1	many	CASSSQPGQGINEQFF	TGTGCCAGCAGCTCTCAACCGGGACAGGGGATCAATGAGCAGTTCTTC
TRBV4-1	TRBJ2-2	TRBD2	NA	CASSPWAGGLGGELFF	TGCGCCAGCAGCCCTTGGGCGGGGGGGTTAGGCGGGGAGCTGTTTTTT
TRBV7-9	TRBJ2-5	NA	NA	CASSLLTAQETQYF	TGTGCCAGCAGCTTACTGACAGCCCAAGAGACCCAGTACTTC
TRBV4-1	TRBJ1-4	NA	NA	CASSHFQGNEKLFF	TGCGCCAGCAGCCATTTTCAGGGTAATGAAAAACTGTTTTTT
TRBV6-6	TRBJ2-4	TRBD1	NA	CASRARDRSKNIQYF	TGTGCCAGCAGGGCCCGGGACAGGTCAAAAAACATTCAGTACTTC
TRBV5-6	TRBJ1-6	NA	NA	CASSEGFWAYNSPLHF	TGTGCCAGCAGCGAGGGATTTTGGGCCTATAATTCACCCCTCCACTTT
TRBV2	TRBJ2-3	TRBD1	NA	CASEGTGSTDTQYF	TGTGCCAGCGAGGGGACAGGGAGCACAGATACGCAGTATTTT
TRBV6-1	TRBJ1-2	TRBD1	NA	CASGPTGTGPGYTF	TGTGCCAGCGGCCCGACCGGGACAGGGCCGGGCTACACCTTC
TRBV2	TRBJ1-2	TRBD1	NA	CASMGQQPSGYTF	TGTGCCAGCATGGGACAGCAACCGTCCGGCTACACCTTC
TRBV7-9	TRBJ1-2	NA	NA	CASSLDPLSYGYTF	TGTGCCAGCAGCTTAGATCCGTTATCCTATGGCTACACCTTC
TRBV7-9	TRBJ2-7	TRBD1	NA	CASSLGTGGREQYF	TGTGCCAGCAGCCTGGGGACAGGGGGTCGTGAGCAGTACTTC
TRBV5-3	TRBJ1-6	NA	NA	CARSIIPGHYNSPLHF	TGTGCCAGAAGCATAATCCCCGGACACTATAATTCACCCCTCCACTTT
TRBV10-3	TRBJ2-3	TRBD2	NA	CAISDPISSGGTDTQYF	TGTGCCATCAGCGACCCCATTTCTAGCGGCGGCACAGATACGCAGTATTTT
TRBV11-1	TRBJ2-7	TRBD2	NA	CASSLAEAGGFYEQYF	TGTGCCAGCAGCTTAGCGGAAGCGGGGGGGTTCTACGAGCAGTACTTC
TRBV19	TRBJ1-1	NA	NA	CASRRSGTVNTEAFF	TGTGCCAGTAGACGAAGCGGGACGGTGAACACTGAAGCTTTCTTT
TRBV11-3	TRBJ2-1	TRBD2	NA	CASSPLAGSYNEQFF	TGTGCCAGCAGCCCCCTAGCGGGGTCCTACAATGAGCAGTTCTTC
TRBV5-1	TRBJ1-1	NA	NA	CASSLSPQGTSMNTEAFF	TGCGCCAGCAGCTTGAGTCCACAGGGCACGTCAATGAACACTGAAGCTTTCTTT
TRBV7-2	TRBJ1-5	NA	NA	CASSSRRGNQPQHF	TGTGCCAGCAGCTCGAGGAGGGGCAATCAGCCCCAGCATTTT
TRBV27	TRBJ2-3	TRBD2	NA	CASSRTSSSQYF	TGTGCCAGCAGCCGGACTAGTTCGTCGCAGTATTTT
TRBV19	TRBJ2-5	TRBD1	NA	CASRKTGVSAETQYF	TGTGCCAGTAGAAAGACAGGGGTGAGTGCGGAGACCCAGTACTTC
TRBV29-1	TRBJ2-7	NA	NA	CSVAPPYEQYF	TGCAGCGTTGCCCCTCCCTACGAGCAGTACTTC
TRBV5-1	TRBJ2-5	TRBD1	NA	CASSLRGRAGGLETQYF	TGCGCCAGCAGCTTGAGGGGTAGGGCAGGGGGTTTGGAGACCCAGTACTTC
TRBV11-2	TRBJ1-6	NA	once	CASSMDRGIFPLHF	TGTGCCAGCAGCATGGACAGAGGAATCTTCCCCCTCCACTTT
TRBV5-6	TRBJ2-1	TRBD2	NA	CASRLAVSYNEQFF	TGTGCCAGCAGACTAGCGGTATCCTACAATGAGCAGTTCTTC
TRBV5-6	TRBJ2-5	TRBD2	NA	CASRPGGQETQYF	TGTGCCAGCAGACCGGGGGGCCAAGAGACCCAGTACTTC
TRBV4-1	TRBJ2-7	NA	NA	CASSQNTGRDEQYF	TGCGCCAGCAGCCAAAATACAGGGCGCGACGAGCAGTACTTC
TRBV7-9	TRBJ2-3	NA	NA	CASSYITGLLDTQYF	TGTGCCAGCAGCTATATAACCGGACTTCTAGATACGCAGTATTTT
TRBV5-8	TRBJ1-5	NA	NA	CASSLWGVNQPQHF	TGTGCCAGCAGCCTTTGGGGGGTCAATCAGCCCCAGCATTTT
TRBV10-1	TRBJ2-2	TRBD2	few	CASSDLAGTNTGELFF	TGCGCCAGCAGTGATCTAGCGGGGACGAACACCGGGGAGCTGTTTTTT
TRBV7-9	TRBJ2-5	TRBD2	NA	CASSPPSGETQYF	TGTGCCAGCAGCCCCCCTAGCGGGGAGACCCAGTACTTC
TRBV27	TRBJ1-5	TRBD1	NA	CASSRGPGQPQHF	TGTGCCAGCAGTAGGGGGCCGGGACAGCCCCAGCATTTT
TRBV6-1	TRBJ2-1	TRBD2	NA	CASGEGLAGLYNEQFF	TGTGCCAGCGGAGAAGGACTAGCGGGCCTCTACAATGAGCAGTTCTTC
TRBV4-1	TRBJ2-3	TRBD2	once	CASSHLSGATDTQYF	TGCGCCAGCAGCCACCTTAGCGGGGCCACAGATACGCAGTATTTT
TRBV2	TRBJ2-1	TRBD2	NA	CASREGLAGYNEQFF	TGTGCCAGCAGGGAGGGGCTAGCGGGGTACAATGAGCAGTTCTTC
TRBV6-5	TRBJ2-3	NA	NA	CASKGAGRGTDTQYF	TGTGCCAGCAAAGGGGCTGGTCGAGGCACAGATACGCAGTATTTT
TRBV10-3	TRBJ1-2	NA	NA	CAISEAPQGMYTF	TGTGCCATCAGTGAGGCACCCCAGGGGATGTACACCTTC
TRBV7-7	TRBJ2-5	NA	NA	CALGGAGQPNGTSATQYF	TGTGCACTCGGGGGGGCGGGACAGCCCAACGGGACTTCCGCGACCCAGTACTTC
TRBV5-4	TRBJ2-5	TRBD1	NA	CASSPTGGEETQYF	TGTGCCAGCAGCCCGACAGGGGGCGAAGAGACCCAGTACTTC
TRBV30	TRBJ1-2	TRBD1	NA	CAWSGPGQGKYGYTF	TGTGCCTGGAGTGGACCGGGACAGGGAAAGTATGGCTACACCTTC
TRBV7-2	TRBJ1-4	NA	once	CASSSTAYATNEKLFF	TGTGCCAGCAGCTCGACAGCCTACGCAACTAATGAAAAACTGTTTTTT